A selection of T cell receptor beta chains follows, all from one sample in a study of vaccination and CD4 T cells after COVID-19. MiXCR, run by TCRdb on the PCR reads, gives a single entry per CDR3 protein. This sample has roughly 10,000 distinct CDR3 sequences, with about 27% found just once. Their antigens are not known. The material sequenced was CD4+ T cells from blood, cultured in vitro, taken before SARS-CoV-2 vaccination. The receptor source for this set is a human donor who received a COVID-19 vaccine. The CDR3 runs from the conserved cysteine through the conserved F or W. The order of the fields is CDR3 length, clone size, V gene, D gene, J gene, CDR3 protein, CDR3 DNA. A D gene is named only where the DNA matches it firmly. Size is stated for part of the rows, as once, few or many counts, or as a class when the clone is expanded.

>14|few|TRBV24-1|.|TRBJ1-1
CATSVAGENTEAFF
TGTGCCACCAGTGTAGCAGGTGAAAACACTGAAGCTTTCTTT
>14|few|TRBV25-1|.|TRBJ2-5
CASSDQGWQETQYF
TGTGCCAGCAGTGATCAGGGATGGCAAGAGACCCAGTACTTC
>16|.|TRBV20-1|TRBD1|TRBJ1-6
CSARSGTGTYNSPLHF
TGCAGTGCTAGATCCGGGACAGGGACCTATAATTCACCCCTCCACTTT
>14|.|TRBV6-1|.|TRBJ2-3
CASSPAVSTDTQYF
TGTGCCAGCAGCCCAGCGGTTAGCACAGATACGCAGTATTTT
>17|few|TRBV25-1|TRBD1|TRBJ2-2
CASSRNRGPSADGELFF
TGTGCCAGCAGTCGTAACAGGGGGCCTAGCGCGGACGGGGAGCTGTTTTTT
>12|few|TRBV24-1|.|TRBJ2-3
CATSDLVNPQYF
TGTGCCACCAGTGATTTGGTGAACCCGCAGTATTTT
>16|.|TRBV7-2|TRBD1|TRBJ1-5
CASSLVGTGGDQPQHF
TGTGCCAGCAGCTTAGTAGGGACAGGGGGCGATCAGCCCCAGCATTTT
>15|.|TRBV5-4|TRBD2|TRBJ2-3
CASSRAGGYTDTQYF
TGTGCCAGCAGCCGCGCGGGGGGATACACAGATACGCAGTATTTT
>14|.|TRBV5-4|TRBD1|TRBJ1-2
CASSLPEQGAGYTF
TGTGCCAGCAGCTTGCCTGAACAGGGGGCGGGCTACACCTTC
>13|.|TRBV5-4|.|TRBJ2-1
CASSFARMGEQFF
TGTGCCAGCAGCTTTGCTAGAATGGGTGAGCAGTTCTTC
>18|.|TRBV11-3|TRBD1|TRBJ2-4
CASSWGNTGELAKNIQYF
TGTGCCAGCAGCTGGGGGAATACAGGGGAGTTAGCCAAAAACATTCAGTACTTC
>11|.|TRBV25-1|.|TRBJ2-5
CASGVQETQYF
TGTGCCAGCGGGGTACAAGAGACCCAGTACTTC
>16|.|TRBV5-4|TRBD1|TRBJ1-1
CASSLAKQGVNTEAFF
TGTGCCAGCAGCTTGGCCAAACAGGGGGTGAACACTGAAGCTTTCTTT
>15|few|TRBV6-1|.|TRBJ2-1
CASTLLSAVYNEQFF
TGTGCCAGCACCCTCTTGAGCGCGGTCTACAATGAGCAGTTCTTC
>16|.|TRBV5-1|.|TRBJ1-2
CASSLGTLVGVYGYTF
TGCGCCAGCAGCTTGGGGACACTAGTTGGTGTCTATGGCTACACCTTC
>15|few|TRBV2|.|TRBJ2-5
CASRGDVTIQETQYF
TGTGCCAGCAGGGGGGACGTTACTATCCAAGAGACCCAGTACTTC
>15|few|TRBV12-5|TRBD2|TRBJ2-3
CATETSGGSTDTQYF
TGTGCTACCGAGACTAGCGGGGGCAGCACAGATACGCAGTATTTT
>13|.|TRBV20-1|.|TRBJ1-6
CSAIVGQNSPLHF
TGCAGTGCTATCGTGGGTCAAAATTCACCCCTCCACTTT
>15|.|TRBV20-1|TRBD2|TRBJ2-3
CSARGSGGRTDTQYF
TGCAGTGCTAGAGGAAGCGGGGGACGAACAGATACGCAGTATTTT
>14|.|TRBV10-3|.|TRBJ1-6
CAIKEGVDNSPLHF
TGTGCCATCAAGGAGGGGGTCGATAATTCACCCCTCCACTTT
>11|few|TRBV20-1|.|TRBJ1-2
CSARGGQGYTF
TGCAGTGCTAGAGGAGGGCAAGGCTACACCTTC
>14|.|TRBV12-3/TRBV12-4|.|TRBJ2-1
CASRGDTSYNEQFF
TGTGCCAGCAGGGGGGACACATCCTACAATGAGCAGTTCTTC
>11|few|TRBV20-1|.|TRBJ2-3
CSALTGDTQYF
TGCAGTGCGCTAACTGGGGATACGCAGTATTTT
>15|few|TRBV24-1|.|TRBJ2-5
CATSALRDLGETQYF
TGTGCCACCAGTGCCCTGAGAGACCTGGGGGAGACCCAGTACTTC
>19|.|TRBV9|TRBD2|TRBJ2-3
CASSVKGTSGGTRTDTQYF
TGTGCCAGCAGCGTAAAGGGGACTAGCGGGGGGACCCGCACAGATACGCAGTATTTT
>15|.|TRBV4-1|.|TRBJ2-7
CASSQVGTATYEQYF
TGCGCCAGCAGCCAAGTAGGGACGGCTACCTACGAGCAGTACTTC
>19|medium-sized|TRBV6-4|TRBD1|TRBJ1-5
CASSDSYLRDRDSNQPQHF
TGTGCCAGCAGTGACTCATACCTCCGGGACAGGGACAGCAATCAGCCCCAGCATTTT
>19|few|TRBV21-1|.|TRBJ2-7
CASSKGRRVWDREIGEQYF
TGTGCCAGCAGCAAAGGACGACGCGTCTGGGACAGGGAGATCGGCGAGCAGTACTTC
>16|.|TRBV18|TRBD1|TRBJ1-1
CASSLRSGTVDTEAFF
TGTGCCAGCTCACTTAGATCCGGGACAGTGGACACTGAAGCTTTCTTT
>21|.|TRBV4-1|TRBD2|TRBJ2-3
CASSQVSSGLAGETPRWTQYF
TGCGCCAGCAGCCAAGTATCCAGCGGACTAGCGGGGGAGACCCCACGGTGGACGCAGTATTTT
>15|few|TRBV2|TRBD1|TRBJ1-5
CASSVWDRGYQPQHF
TGTGCCAGCAGTGTCTGGGACAGGGGCTATCAGCCCCAGCATTTT
>16|.|TRBV5-1|TRBD2|TRBJ2-5
CASSSRLAGAPETQYF
TGCGCCAGCAGCTCTAGGCTAGCGGGGGCCCCGGAGACCCAGTACTTC
>15|.|TRBV10-3|.|TRBJ2-7
CAISEARTLSYEQYF
TGTGCCATCAGTGAGGCTCGGACACTGAGCTACGAGCAGTACTTC
>14|few|TRBV5-6|TRBD1|TRBJ1-1
CASRLQGGNTEAFF
TGTGCCAGCAGGTTACAGGGGGGAAACACTGAAGCTTTCTTT
>17|.|TRBV6-5|TRBD1|TRBJ2-7
CASSSGFTGARSYEQYF
TGTGCCAGCAGTTCGGGGTTTACAGGGGCTCGGTCCTACGAGCAGTACTTC
>14|.|TRBV5-6|TRBD2|TRBJ2-5
CASSRGGSQETQYF
TGTGCCAGCAGTCGCGGGGGGTCCCAAGAGACCCAGTACTTC
>14|few|TRBV19|.|TRBJ2-2
CASHRTEFTGELFF
TGTGCCAGTCATAGAACAGAGTTCACCGGGGAGCTGTTTTTT
>14|.|TRBV19|.|TRBJ2-2
CASSSPGNTGELFF
TGTGCCAGTAGTAGCCCGGGAAATACCGGGGAGCTGTTTTTT
>14|.|TRBV7-2|.|TRBJ2-7
CASSLEDFSYEQYF
TGTGCCAGCAGCTTAGAGGACTTTTCCTACGAGCAGTACTTC
>16|once|TRBV6-1|TRBD1|TRBJ1-2
CTSSERWWGQNYGYTF
TGTACCAGCAGTGAAAGGTGGTGGGGACAGAACTATGGCTACACCTTC
>14|few|TRBV5-6|.|TRBJ2-5
CASSPVGVLESQYF
TGTGCCAGCAGCCCCGTAGGTGTCCTGGAGTCCCAGTACTTC
>15|.|TRBV5-8|.|TRBJ1-3
CASTVVARAGNTIYF
TGTGCCAGCACCGTTGTGGCCAGGGCCGGAAACACCATATATTTT
>13|few|TRBV2|TRBD1|TRBJ2-5
CASSRDRDETQYF
TGTGCCAGCAGCCGGGACAGGGACGAGACCCAGTACTTC
>18|few|TRBV15|.|TRBJ2-4
CATSRGVSVSGAKNIQYF
TGTGCCACCAGCAGAGGGGTTTCCGTGTCAGGGGCCAAAAACATTCAGTACTTC
>14|medium-sized|TRBV20-1|TRBD1|TRBJ1-5
CSATGGAGNQPQHF
TGCAGTGCTACAGGGGGCGCGGGCAATCAGCCCCAGCATTTT
>16|.|TRBV19|TRBD1|TRBJ1-5
CASSIGQGIRNQPQHF
TGTGCCAGTAGTATAGGACAGGGAATACGAAATCAGCCCCAGCATTTT
>13|medium-sized|TRBV24-1|TRBD1|TRBJ1-1
CATRGQGATEAFF
TGTGCCACCAGAGGACAGGGGGCCACTGAAGCTTTCTTT
>15|.|TRBV7-9|.|TRBJ2-3
CASSKGGGNTDTQYF
TGTGCCAGCAGTAAGGGTGGGGGAAACACAGATACGCAGTATTTT
>17|.|TRBV7-5|.|TRBJ2-7
CISVPEAYCDTPYEQYF
.
>14|few|TRBV6-1|TRBD1|TRBJ1-5
CASRPTGINQPQHF
TGTGCCAGCAGGCCGACAGGGATTAATCAGCCCCAGCATTTT